The text below deals with one T cell receptor (beta chain). No antigen is known for it. This record comes from a study of vaccination and CD4 T cells after COVID-19. An Oncomine TCR Beta short-read assay was used to sequence the DNA from cultured CD4+ T cells. A single record per CDR3 protein comes from TCRdb applying MiXCR to the PCR reads. The table includes about 29,000 distinct CDR3 sequences, about 66% detected once. The CDR3 contains 14 residues. Trimming left V 3 bases short and J 5 bases short, with 8 bases between. From germline, CDR1 is LNHDA and CDR2 SQIVND (reference sequence). The treatment here: approximately nine-day PBMC culture with coronavirus spike peptide pools or control peptides (ViraFEST assay).

V usage is TRBV19 and J usage is TRBJ1-6, with a tentative D call TRBD1 (6 bases). The receptor's source is a human donor who received a COVID-19 vaccine. Sequencing used CD4+ T cells from blood, cultured in vitro, obtained after SARS-CoV-2 vaccination. CDR3: CASSMRTDNSPLHF. The CDR3 nucleotides read TGTGCCAGTAGTATGAGGACAGATAATTCACCCCTCCACTTT.